The 9 T cell receptor beta chains below all came from one sample that was sequenced in a study of blood T cells in healthy people across ages. A sample-barcoded 5' primer and a J-beta primer mix were used in a second PCR of roughly 6 to 11 cycles. TCRdb re-analysed the 5' RACE reads in MiXCR, keeping a single row per CDR3 protein. The sample consists of about 1.5 million distinct CDR3 sequences, 42% of them appearing once. Input material: blood. Receptors were obtained from a woman aged 18-30 years in good health.

V is TRBV29-1 and J is TRBJ2-3; no clear D gene. Trimming left V 8 bases short and J 4 bases short, with 16 bases between. The CDR3 length is 13 residues. Looked up from germline, CDR1 is SQVTM and CDR2 is ANQGSEA. The CDR3 loop reads CSLPAKNPDTQYF. The DNA for the CDR3 is TGCAGCCTTCCGGCTAAGAATCCAGATACGCAGTATTTT.

The chain combines TRBV20-1 with TRBJ2-7; TRBD2 might be the D (6 bases). This CDR3 has 12 residues. In germline, CDR1 is DFQATT, CDR2 SNEGSKA (reference sequence). V was cut by 3 bases and J by 3 bases, with 9 bases left in between. The CDR3 sequence: CSASPGGYEQYF. The CDR3, as DNA: TGCAGTGCTAGTCCCGGGGGCTACGAGCAGTACTTC.

This clonotype was seen more than once but under ten times. The V and J genes are TRBV11-3 and TRBJ2-1; D gene ambiguous. The V end lost 5 bases, the J end lost 7 bases, and 18 bases lay between the germline ends. Germline V gene lookup returns CDR1 SGHNT and CDR2 YENEEA. This CDR3 has 15 residues. CDR3 protein: CASSPAEVPWNEQFF. The CDR3 DNA follows: TGTGCCAGCAGCCCAGCAGAAGTACCTTGGAATGAGCAGTTCTTC.

The sample holds a few counts of this clonotype. This chain links TRBV30 with TRBJ2-1, with D possibly called TRBD1 or TRBD2 (5 bases each). The CDR3 spans 14 residues. Germline assignment: CDR1 GTSNPN and CDR2 SVGIG (reference sequence). Deletions cut 2 bases from V and 8 bases from J, with 16 bases between. CDR3 nucleotide sequence: TGTGCCTGGAGTAGGTTCCAACTGGGGGATGAGCAGTTCTTC. It specifies CAWSRFQLGDEQFF.

This clonotype came up a few times. The chain uses TRBV27 and TRBJ1-4, with 9 bases fitting TRBD1. The CDR3 has 15 amino acids. After removal of 6 bases from V and 8 bases from J, the junction contained 10 bases not matched to a gene. Germline CDR1 MNHEY, CDR2 SMNVEV (reference sequence). CDR3 protein: CASRPNRGRPEKLFF. The CDR3 DNA reads TGTGCCAGCAGACCAAACAGGGGGCGCCCAGAAAAACTGTTTTTT.

J is TRBJ1-4 and V is TRBV27; D uncertain. V was shortened by 5 bases and J by 3 bases, with 13 bases between the two germline ends. Germline CDR1 reads MNHEY; CDR2 reads SMNVEV (reference sequence). There are 15 residues in the CDR3. The CDR3 nucleotides are TGTGCCAGCAGTACCGATCGGGGTCCTAATGAAAAACTGTTTTTT. Protein: CASSTDRGPNEKLFF.

This clonotype was seen a handful of times. The J gene is TRBJ1-1, the V gene TRBV28; a weak D match, TRBD1 (5 bases). Trimming left V 3 bases short and J 8 bases short, with 19 bases between. CDR1 MDHEN and CDR2 SYDVKM come from the germline V gene. The CDR3 is 15 amino acids. The CDR3 loop reads CASSFPSRGASEAFF. The CDR3 DNA is TGTGCCAGCAGTTTCCCCTCTCGCGGGGCGTCAGAAGCTTTCTTT.

This sequence joins TRBV12-3 or TRBV12-4 and TRBJ2-7, with D unclear. This CDR3 contains 14 residues. V was shortened by 2 bases and J by 5 bases, with 13 bases between the two germline ends. The DNA for the CDR3 is TGTGCCAGCAGTTTAAGGATAATCGGACACGAGCAGTACTTC. Translated: CASSLRIIGHEQYF.

The chain carries TRBV28 and TRBJ2-1; the match to TRBD2 covers 7 bases. From germline, CDR1 is MDHEN and CDR2 SYDVKM. The CDR3 runs to 16 residues. V gave up 6 bases and J gave up 1 base; unmatched junction bases: 9. The CDR3 here is CASRGRLAGSYNEQFF. As DNA, the CDR3 is TGTGCCAGCAGGGGCCGACTAGCCGGTTCCTACAATGAGCAGTTCTTC.